A single sample gave rise to the 11 T cell receptor beta chains below, sequenced in a study of response to subunit inactivated influenza vaccine. TCRdb itself ran the RT-PCR reads through MiXCR, one entry per CDR3 protein. Counted here are some 500,000 distinct CDR3 sequences, under 15% occurring once; the ten biggest clones make up roughly 13%. Specimen: PBMCs from blood, collected around seven weeks after vaccination. Receptors were obtained from a man aged 50 or older who received an inactivated influenza vaccine.

The V call is TRBV4-3, the J call TRBJ2-1, with D perhaps given as TRBD1 or TRBD2 (5 bases each). CDR1 and CDR2 (germline): LGHNA, YSLEER. The length of the CDR3 is 17 residues. Trimming pared 1 base from V and 4 bases from J, leaving 17 bases between. This CDR3 reads CASSQGPSRGSYNEQFF. CDR3 DNA sequence: TGCGCCAGCAGCCAAGGCCCGTCTCGGGGCTCATACAATGAGCAGTTCTTC.

The chain combines TRBV24-1 with TRBJ2-2; 8 bases are shared with TRBD1. The CDR3 has 16 residues. Germline assignment: CDR1 KGHDR and CDR2 SFDVKD. With V trimmed by 3 bases and J by 3 bases, 5 bases remained unmatched. DNA for the CDR3: TGTGCCACCAGTGATGCGAGGACAGGGTACACCGGGGAGCTGTTTTTT. It encodes CATSDARTGYTGELFF.

This clonotype was observed at least ten times. The V gene is TRBV5-1, the J gene TRBJ1-1; D is unresolved. V dropped 5 bases and J dropped 2 bases, with 19 bases sitting between them. The germline CDR1 and CDR2 sequences are SGHRS and YFSETQ. This CDR3 is 16 amino acids long. The CDR3 protein is CASRPYTVPPNTEAFF. The DNA for the CDR3 is TGCGCCAGCAGGCCCTACACAGTTCCTCCTAACACTGAAGCTTTCTTT.

This clonotype was recorded a few times. The chain couples TRBV12-3 or TRBV12-4 to TRBJ2-2; D may be TRBD1 or TRBD2 (5 bases each). This CDR3 spans 15 amino acids. V lost 7 bases, J lost 1 base, and 13 bases lay in between. The CDR3 DNA follows: TGTGCCAGCATCCCGGGACGGAGGAACACCGGGGAGCTGTTTTTT. As protein: CASIPGRRNTGELFF.

In this sample, this clonotype turned up many times. J is TRBJ1-1 and V is TRBV6-1; 8 nucleotides align to TRBD1. The germline CDR1 and CDR2 sequences are MNHNS and SASEGT. The CDR3 totals 13 residues. J was trimmed by 8 bases and V by 4 bases; bases with no gene match: 6. CDR3: CASSGTGMSEAFF. The CDR3 DNA sequence: TGTGCCAGCAGTGGGACAGGGATGTCCGAAGCTTTCTTT.

This clonotype was observed many times. CDR3 DNA: TGCGCCAGCAGTGAGCGCCGGGGGCTCAGCACAGATACGCAGTATTTT. Protein product: CASSERRGLSTDTQYF. The chain carries TRBV10-2 and TRBJ2-3; D is perhaps TRBD1 or TRBD2 (6 bases each). V lost 2 bases and J lost 0, with 12 bases in between. The length of the CDR3 is 16 residues. CDR1 and CDR2 from the germline V gene are WSHSY and SAAADI.

There are many counts of this clonotype. The J gene is TRBJ2-7, the V gene TRBV6-2 or TRBV6-3; either TRBD1 or TRBD2 may fit D (6 bases each). Trimming cost V 5 bases and J 5 bases, with 16 bases left between them. CDR3 size: 14 residues. Germline CDR1 MNHEY, CDR2 SVGEGT. The CDR3 DNA is TGTGCCAGCAGTACAGGGAGGCGACCGGACGAGCAGTACTTC. Translated, it gives CASSTGRRPDEQYF.

This clonotype was seen a handful of times. The chain links TRBV20-1 to TRBJ2-3, with 9 bases lining up with TRBD1. J lost 2 bases, V lost 6 bases, and 9 bases had no gene match. The CDR3 runs 15 residues. The germline V gene has CDR1 DFQATT and CDR2 SNEGSKA (reference sequence). The CDR3 loop is CSATGTGTSTDTQYF. The DNA for the CDR3 is TGCAGTGCCACCGGGACAGGGACCTCCACAGATACGCAGTATTTT.

This clonotype was seen at least ten times. The chain employs TRBV4-2 and TRBJ2-6, with TRBD1 as a possible D gene (5 bases). There are 17 residues in the CDR3. The germline CDR1 and CDR2 sequences are LGHNA and YNFKEQ. V was clipped by 4 bases and J by 0 bases, with 13 bases between them. Here the CDR3 DNA reads TGTGCCAGCAGCCCCCTCCCCGACAGCTCTGGGGCCAACGTCCTGACTTTC. Encoded protein: CASSPLPDSSGANVLTF.

V usage is TRBV18 and J usage is TRBJ1-4; D is undetermined. V was clipped by 4 bases and J by 1 base, with 10 bases between them. Germline V gene data show CDR1 as KGHSH and CDR2 as LQKENI. This CDR3 comprises 15 residues. The CDR3 is CASSQTMGTNEKLFF. Written as DNA, the CDR3 is TGTGCCAGCTCACAAACCATGGGAACTAATGAAAAACTGTTTTTT.

This clonotype was counted ten times or more. The chain couples TRBV12-3 or TRBV12-4 to TRBJ2-5, with TRBD2 identical over 8 bases. CDR3 length equals 15 residues. The V segment lost 5 bases and the J segment 5 bases; nucleotides outside the gene matches: 10. CDR3 amino acids: CASSRPTSVDETQYF. CDR3 coding DNA: TGTGCCAGCAGTCGCCCGACTAGCGTCGACGAGACCCAGTACTTC.